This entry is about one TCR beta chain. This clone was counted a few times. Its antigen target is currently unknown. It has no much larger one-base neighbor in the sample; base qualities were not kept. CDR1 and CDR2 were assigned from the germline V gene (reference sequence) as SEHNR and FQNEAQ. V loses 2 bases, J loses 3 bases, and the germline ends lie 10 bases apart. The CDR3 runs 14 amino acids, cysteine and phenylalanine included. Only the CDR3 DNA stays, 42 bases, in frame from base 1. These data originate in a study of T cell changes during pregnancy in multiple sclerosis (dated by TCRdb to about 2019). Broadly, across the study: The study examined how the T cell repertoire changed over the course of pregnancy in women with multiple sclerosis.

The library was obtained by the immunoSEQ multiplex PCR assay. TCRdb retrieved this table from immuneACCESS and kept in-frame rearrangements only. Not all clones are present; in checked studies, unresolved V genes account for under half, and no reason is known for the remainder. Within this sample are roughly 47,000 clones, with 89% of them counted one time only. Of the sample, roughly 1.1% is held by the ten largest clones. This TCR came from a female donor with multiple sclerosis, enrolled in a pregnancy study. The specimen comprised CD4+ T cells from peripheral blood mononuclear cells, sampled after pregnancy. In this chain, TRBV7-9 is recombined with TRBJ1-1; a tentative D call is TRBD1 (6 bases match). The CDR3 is CASSLLQGHTEAFF. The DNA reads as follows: TGTGCCAGCAGCTTATTACAGGGTCACACTGAAGCTTTCTTT.